Below, 32 T cell receptor beta chains from the same sample are listed, as sequenced in a study of CD4+ T cells in melanoma. TCRdb keeps only in-frame clones here, not all; method: immunoSEQ multiplex PCR. The profile covers some 9,600 clones, with less than 85% appearing a single time and approximately 24% taken by the ten largest. What was sequenced was cells from a culture (not recorded whether cultured in vitro). The receptors derive from a human donor with melanoma.

The V gene is TRBV28, the J gene TRBJ1-5, with D maybe TRBD1 (6 bases). The germline V gene has CDR1 MDHEN and CDR2 SYDVKM. Trimming removed 5 bases from V and 6 bases from J, with 20 bases in between. This CDR3 is built from 16 residues. As DNA, the CDR3 is TGTGCCAGCAGTACCACAGGGTTTGGCACCAGTCAGCCCCAGCATTTT. Residues: CASSTTGFGTSQPQHF. The full variable domain, its missing parts supplied by reference TRBV28 and TRBJ1-5, is DVKVTQSSRYLVKRTGEKVFLECVQDMDHENMFWYRQDPGLGLRLIYFSYDVKMKEKGDIPEGYSVSREKKERFSLILESASTNQTSMYLCASSTTGFGTSQPQHFGDGTRLSIL.

This clone was seen more than once but under ten times. V and J are TRBV6-5 and TRBJ2-6; D gene uncertain. CDR3 length: 14 residues. The germline gives CDR1 MNHEY, CDR2 SVGAGI. The V end was cut by 11 bases, the J end by 0 bases, with 11 bases between. CDR3 DNA: TGTGCCTGCGCCTATAGCTCTGGGGCCAACGTCCTGACTTTC. This gives the protein CACAYSSGANVLTF.

This clone was seen more than once but under ten times. For the CDR3, the DNA is TGTGCCAGCAGTTTGCCAAGGGGGCCCCAGCATTTT. It yields the protein CASSLPRGPQHF. This chain joins TRBV28 and TRBJ1-5, with D maybe TRBD1 (5 bases). The CDR3 runs to 12 residues. V dropped 3 bases and J dropped 9 bases, with 9 bases sitting between them. Germline assignment: CDR1 MDHEN and CDR2 SYDVKM.

The chain joins TRBV5-1 to TRBJ2-1; TRBD1 is a possible D gene (6 bases). The CDR3 runs 13 residues. Looked up from germline, CDR1 is SGHRS and CDR2 is YFSETQ. With 8 bases removed from V and 5 bases from J, the gap between germline ends came to 14 bases. The chain's CDR3 is CASSKTGNNEQFF. For the CDR3, the DNA is TGCGCCAGTTCCAAGACAGGTAACAATGAGCAGTTCTTC.

This clone has a handful of counts. The J gene is TRBJ1-1, the V gene TRBV7-6, with D unresolved. With 4 bases removed from V and 3 bases from J, the gap between germline ends came to 24 bases. The CDR3 runs 18 residues. Germline CDR1 and CDR2: SGHVS and FNYEAQ. CDR3 region: CASSSRRGSPERDTEAFF. The CDR3, as DNA: TGTGCCAGCAGCTCCCGTCGAGGCTCACCCGAAAGGGACACTGAAGCTTTCTTT.

This clone was seen a few times. The rearrangement joins TRBV5-1 to TRBJ1-1, with D hard to call. Germline V gene lookup returns CDR1 SGHRS and CDR2 YFSETQ. This CDR3 is built from 14 residues. Trimming cost V 2 bases and J 7 bases, with 15 bases left between them. The CDR3 region is CASSFGRLGGEAFF. In nucleotides, the CDR3 is TGCGCCAGCAGCTTCGGTCGTCTTGGAGGTGAAGCTTTCTTT.

In this sample, this clone turned up a few times. The chain recombines TRBV7-9 with TRBJ2-5; 12 bases are a match to TRBD2. The CDR3 runs 17 residues. With V trimmed by 5 bases and J by 5 bases, 12 bases remained unmatched. Germline CDR1 SEHNR, CDR2 FQNEAQ (reference sequence). The CDR3 nucleotides are TGTGCCAGCAGCCCGTCCAGACTAGCGGGGGAGCGGGAGACCCAGTACTTC. This codes for CASSPSRLAGERETQYF. Complete variable domain (other parts from reference TRBV7-9 and TRBJ2-5): DTGVSQNPRHKITKRGQNVTFRCDPISEHNRLYWYRQTLGQGPEFLTYFQNEAQLEKSRLLSDRFSAERPKGSFSTLEIQRTEQGDSAMYLCASSPSRLAGERETQYFGPGTRLLVL.

The chain employs TRBV12-5 and TRBJ1-5; D uncertain. The V gene lost 9 bases and the J gene lost 5 bases, with 20 bases spanning the gap. This CDR3 has 15 residues. Germline values: CDR1 LGHNT, CDR2 FRNRAP. CDR3 DNA: TGTGCTAGCCGCCGCGAATCGCCCCCCGATCAGCCCCAGCATTTT. Translating gives CASRRESPPDQPQHF.

The J gene is TRBJ2-2, the V gene TRBV30, with a weak D call TRBD1 (7 bases). The CDR3 runs 16 residues. Germline-derived CDR1 and CDR2 are GTSNPN and SVGIG (reference sequence). With 5 bases removed from V and 4 bases from J, the gap between germline ends came to 20 bases. The CDR3 loop reads CAWDDPDRDFTGELFF. The DNA of the CDR3 is TGTGCCTGGGATGATCCTGACAGGGACTTCACCGGGGAGCTGTTTTTT.

The chain combines TRBV28 with TRBJ1-1; possible D gene TRBD1, 5 bases. This CDR3 comprises 16 residues. CDR1 is MDHEN, CDR2 SYDVKM, per germline. Trimming left V 1 base short and J 1 base short, with 13 bases between. The CDR3 sequence: CASSLFWAGKNTEAFF. The CDR3 coding sequence is TGTGCCAGCAGTTTATTCTGGGCAGGGAAGAACACTGAAGCTTTCTTT.

This chain links TRBV7-8 with TRBJ1-1; 7 positions match TRBD1. The CDR3 spans 16 residues. Germline V gene lookup returns CDR1 SGHVS and CDR2 FQNEAQ. The junction had 10 bases not matched to a gene; V was cut back by 0 bases and J by 6 bases. DNA for the CDR3: TGTGCCAGCAGCTTAGCCCGCCCTACAGGGGTCGCTGAAGCTTTCTTT. Translated: CASSLARPTGVAEAFF.

The chain couples TRBV9 to TRBJ2-7, with 7 bases fitting TRBD2. The CDR3 sequence is 15 residues long. V lost 4 bases, J lost 9 bases, and 16 bases stayed unmatched. CDR1 SGDLS and CDR2 YYNGEE come from the germline V gene. CDR3 DNA: TGTGCCAGCAGCTTAGGGGAGGGCCCTAGGAGAAGGCAGTACTTC. Translating it yields CASSLGEGPRRRQYF.

CDR3 DNA sequence: TGTGCCAGTAGTATATACATGATGTCTTTCTACGAGCAGTACTTC. Its protein product is CASSIYMMSFYEQYF. The V and J genes are TRBV19 and TRBJ2-7; D remains unclear. The CDR3 runs to 15 residues. The germline V gene encodes CDR1 LNHDA and CDR2 SQIVND (reference sequence). Trimming shortened V by 2 bases and J by 3 bases, and 14 bases separated the two germline ends.

The rearrangement uses TRBV18 and TRBJ1-1, with 8 bases fitting TRBD1. In germline, CDR1 is KGHSH, CDR2 LQKENI. V lost 3 bases and J lost 0; bases outside the gene matches: 9. The CDR3 runs to 17 residues. The chain's CDR3 is CASSPRDRGSMNTEAFF. The CDR3 bases are TGTGCCAGCTCACCCCGAGACAGGGGATCTATGAACACTGAAGCTTTCTTT.

This chain uses TRBV5-4 with TRBJ1-1; D uncertain. The CDR3 has 13 amino acids. V was pared by 4 bases and J by 3 bases, with 10 bases between. Germline V lookup: CDR1 SGHNT, CDR2 YYREEE (reference sequence). CDR3 in amino acids: CASSQAFDTEAFF. The CDR3 coding sequence is TGTGCCAGCAGCCAAGCGTTCGACACTGAAGCTTTCTTT.

The V call is TRBV5-6, the J call TRBJ1-5; 8 nucleotides align to TRBD1. The length of the CDR3 is 15 residues. The germline V gene has CDR1 SGHDT and CDR2 YYEEEE. After removal of 3 bases from V and 5 bases from J, the junction contained 7 bases not matched to a gene. CDR3 DNA: TGTGCCAGCAGCTCCATGGACAGGGTGTATCAGCCCCAGCATTTT. Encoded protein: CASSSMDRVYQPQHF. The whole variable domain, remainder taken from reference TRBV5-6 and TRBJ1-5, is DAGVTQSPTHLIKTRGQQVTLRCSPKSGHDTVSWYQQALGQGPQFIFQYYEEEERQRGNFPDRFSGHQFPNYSSELNVNALLLGDSALYLCASSSMDRVYQPQHFGDGTRLSIL.

In this sample, this clone turned up a few times. This chain connects TRBV9 to TRBJ2-2; D ambiguous. This CDR3 comprises 13 residues. Germline CDR1 reads SGDLS; CDR2 reads YYNGEE. Trimming removed 1 base at V and 6 bases at J, with 7 bases between. Here the CDR3 reads CASSVSWAGELFF. CDR3 DNA sequence: TGTGCCAGCAGCGTATCCTGGGCCGGGGAGCTGTTTTTT.

J is TRBJ1-2 and V is TRBV2; TRBD1 might be the D (5 bases). This CDR3 comprises 13 residues. The V and J ends lost 6 bases and 4 bases respectively, with 12 bases between them. Looked up from germline, CDR1 is SNHLY and CDR2 is FYNNEI. As DNA, the CDR3 is TGTGCCAGCAGCCTCCGGGACGTCTATGGCTACACCTTC. It codes for CASSLRDVYGYTF.

This clone was seen a handful of times. The chain has TRBV30 and TRBJ1-3; 9 bases match TRBD1. J was trimmed by 1 base and V by 5 bases; bases with no gene match: 6. This CDR3 spans 15 amino acids. Looked up from germline, CDR1 is GTSNPN and CDR2 is SVGIG (reference sequence). CDR3 region: CAWRSGTGSGNTIYF. CDR3 DNA sequence: TGTGCCTGGCGGTCCGGGACAGGGTCTGGAAACACCATATATTTT.

The rearrangement links TRBV9 to TRBJ1-6, with D unclear. V shed 0 bases and J shed 9 bases, with 16 bases lying between them. This CDR3 region has 16 residues. The germline gives CDR1 SGDLS, CDR2 YYNGEE. The CDR3 region has the DNA TGTGCCAGCAGCGTAGCGGGGATGACGGGAGTTTCACCCCTCCACTTT. This sequence encodes CASSVAGMTGVSPLHF.

The J gene is TRBJ1-1, the V gene TRBV29-1; no clear D gene. Germline CDR1 reads SQVTM; CDR2 reads ANQGSEA. The V end was cut by 6 bases, the J end by 0 bases, with 11 bases between. The CDR3 contains 13 residues. The CDR3: CSVEGRMNTEAFF. The CDR3, as DNA: TGCAGCGTGGAGGGCCGGATGAACACTGAAGCTTTCTTT.

The CDR3 sequence: CASSLRPEYTEAFF. CDR3 bases: TGTGCCAGCAGTTTGAGACCGGAGTACACTGAAGCTTTCTTT. This chain joins TRBV28 and TRBJ1-1; D unresolved. Germline CDR1 and CDR2: MDHEN and SYDVKM. Trimming stripped 3 bases from V and 3 bases from J, with 11 bases between. The CDR3 loop spans 14 amino acids.

J is TRBJ1-6 and V is TRBV14; a weak D match, TRBD1 (5 bases). This CDR3 is built from 15 residues. Between the trimmed V and J ends, which lost 1 base and 5 bases, there was a span of 9 bases. Germline V CDR1 and CDR2: SGHDN, FVKESK. The CDR3 nucleotides read TGTGCCAGCAGCCAAGGTTCGGGACATAATTCACCCCTCCACTTT. Translation: CASSQGSGHNSPLHF.

The chain uses TRBV27 and TRBJ2-1; 8 nucleotides align to TRBD2. V dropped 0 bases and J dropped 8; count of bases not matched to a gene: 3. CDR1 is MNHEY and CDR2 is SMNVEV in the germline V gene (reference sequence). This CDR3 region has 14 residues. CDR3 nucleotides: TGTGCCAGCAGTTTATCTGGGACTAGGTATGAGCAGTTCTTC. Translating gives CASSLSGTRYEQFF.

This rearrangement joins TRBV5-6 to TRBJ2-3; TRBD2 matches at 10 bases. V lost 2 bases and J lost 4; bases outside the gene matches: 7. Germline CDR1 reads SGHDT; CDR2 reads YYEEEE. There are 16 residues in the CDR3. As DNA, the CDR3 is TGTGCCAGCAGCTTCGGTCTAGCGGGGGTTCCAGATACGCAGTATTTT. Translating it yields CASSFGLAGVPDTQYF.

The rearrangement uses TRBV3-1 (or the pseudogene TRBV3-2) and TRBJ2-5, with D perhaps being TRBD1 or TRBD2 (5 bases each). The germline V gene has CDR1 LGHDT and CDR2 YNNKEL (reference sequence). CDR3 length equals 16 residues. V was trimmed by 4 bases and J by 4 bases, leaving 19 bases between them. The CDR3 DNA reads TGTGCCAGCAGCCGATCAATTCAGGGAGATGGAGAGACCCAGTACTTC. It codes for CASSRSIQGDGETQYF.

This clone has a handful of counts. The chain recombines TRBV3-1 (or the pseudogene TRBV3-2) with TRBJ2-7, with a tentative D call TRBD2 (7 bases). Germline CDR1 is LGHDT and CDR2 is YNNKEL (reference sequence). Trimming pared 1 base from V and 0 bases from J, leaving 10 bases between. The CDR3 is made up of 15 amino acids. Here the CDR3 DNA reads TGTGCCAGCAGCCAAGTGGGGGGGGCCTCCTACGAGCAGTACTTC. Residues: CASSQVGGASYEQYF.

The chain recombines TRBV7-3 with TRBJ2-2; 7 bases match TRBD1. The CDR3 totals 16 residues. The germline V gene encodes CDR1 SGHTA and CDR2 FQGTGA. V shed 5 bases, J shed 0 bases, and the junction held 6 bases outside the gene matches. CDR3 loop: CASSQLGTANTGELFF. CDR3 in DNA: TGTGCCAGCAGCCAACTCGGGACAGCGAACACCGGGGAGCTGTTTTTT.

This clone was counted only a few times. The rearrangement links TRBV6-4 to TRBJ1-5, with no clear D. The CDR3 has 12 residues. Trimming stripped 7 bases from V and 3 bases from J, with 7 bases between. In germline, CDR1 is MRHNA, CDR2 SNTAGT. The DNA for the CDR3 is TGTGCCAGCACGCAGGCCAATCAGCCCCAGCATTTT. This sequence encodes CASTQANQPQHF.

The rearrangement links TRBV19 to TRBJ1-5, with D possibly TRBD1 on 5 matching bases. Trimming left V 7 bases short and J 0 bases short, with 13 bases between. CDR3 length: 15 residues. Germline V CDR1 and CDR2: LNHDA, SQIVND (reference sequence). The CDR3, as DNA: TGTGCCAGTAATATCGGGGGGTATAGCAATCAGCCCCAGCATTTT. This translates into CASNIGGYSNQPQHF.

The rearrangement uses TRBV19 and TRBJ1-3, with D maybe TRBD1 (6 bases). The V end lost 4 bases, the J end lost 2 bases, and 9 bases lay between the germline ends. This CDR3 is 14 amino acids long. Germline V lookup: CDR1 LNHDA, CDR2 SQIVND (reference sequence). The CDR3 protein is CASSKGDAGNTIYF. CDR3 nucleotide sequence: TGTGCCAGTAGTAAGGGGGACGCTGGAAACACCATATATTTT.

This chain joins TRBV15 and TRBJ1-1; unclear D gene. The CDR3 consists of 15 residues. Germline V gene lookup returns CDR1 LNHNV and CDR2 YYDKDF (reference sequence). The V gene lost 3 bases and the J gene lost 1 base, with 12 bases spanning the gap. CDR3 loop: CATSSTGRKNTEAFF. In DNA, the CDR3 is TGTGCCACCAGCAGTACCGGACGGAAGAACACTGAAGCTTTCTTT.